The sequence of this TCR beta chain was determined in a study of technical replicates of blood from a handful of donors. Sequencing was performed with immunoSEQ multiplex PCR; in TCRdb, only in-frame clones are kept and a portion is missing. Here the sample spans tens of thousands of clones, approximately 94% being singletons. With 4 bases clipped from V and 4 bases from J, the junction kept 3 bases outside the gene matches. There are 13 residues in the CDR3. Germline V gene data show CDR1 as MDHEN and CDR2 as SYDVKM. The sequenced material came from T cells isolated from PBMCs. The TCR originated in a human donor in good health. The rearrangement uses TRBV28 and TRBJ1-2, with TRBD1 matching 7 bases. CDR3 region: CASSSQGVYGYTF. CDR3 coding DNA: TGTGCCAGCAGTTCTCAGGGGGTCTATGGCTACACCTTC.